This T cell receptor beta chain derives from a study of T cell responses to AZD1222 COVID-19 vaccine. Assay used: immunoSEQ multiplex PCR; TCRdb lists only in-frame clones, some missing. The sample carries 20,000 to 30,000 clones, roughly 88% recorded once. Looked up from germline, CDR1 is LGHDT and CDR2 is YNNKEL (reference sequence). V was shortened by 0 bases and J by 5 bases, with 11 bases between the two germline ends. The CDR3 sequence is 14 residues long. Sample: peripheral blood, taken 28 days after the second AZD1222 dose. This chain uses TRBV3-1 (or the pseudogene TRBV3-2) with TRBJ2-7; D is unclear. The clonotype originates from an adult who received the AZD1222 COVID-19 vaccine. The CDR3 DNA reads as TGTGCCAGCAGCCAAGACCCCTCTAGGAACGAGCAGTACTTC. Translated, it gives CASSQDPSRNEQYF.